This TCR beta chain was found in a study of graft-versus-host responses after intestinal transplantation. Germline assignment: CDR1 MNHGY and CDR2 SVAAGI. V was clipped by 3 bases and J by 5 bases, with 14 bases between them. The CDR3 sequence is 16 residues long. Of note for this clone: Its antigen is not identified.

Sequenced by immunoSEQ multiplex PCR; TCRdb stores in-frame clones only, minus some. The sample lists under 65,000 clones, 90% to 95% seen once, with around 0.38% in the top ten. Sequencing used unstimulated CD4+ T cells sorted from spleen or lymph node cells, obtained before transplant. The chain couples TRBV6-9 to TRBJ1-6; D is unclear. The sequence was collected from a human donor who was the organ donor for an intestinal transplant. The CDR3 nucleotides are TGTGCCAGCAGTTACCGTTCAAGGTCCCATAATTCACCCCTCCACTTT. Translating gives CASSYRSRSHNSPLHF.